These T cell receptor beta chains were read from a single sample in a study of cytomegalovirus exposure and HLA in healthy donors. Data came from immunoSEQ multiplex PCR; TCRdb stores just in-frame clones and leaves some out. This table holds 200,000 to 250,000 clones, 87% found once. The material sequenced was PBMCs. Receptors were obtained from a young woman in good health and CMV-seropositive. Both conserved end residues are part of each CDR3. The order of the fields is CDR3 protein, CDR3 DNA, D gene, J gene, clone size, V gene. A D gene is named only where the DNA matches it firmly. Size is stated for part of the rows, as once, few or many counts, or as a class when the clone is expanded.

cdr3_aa: CASHTTTGLAVYEQYF; cdr3_nt: TGTGCCAGTCATACCACTACCGGACTAGCGGTGTACGAGCAGTACTTC; d_call: TRBD2; j_call: TRBJ2-7; clone_size: .; v_call: TRBV27
cdr3_aa: CASSGTSGRGAYNEQFF; cdr3_nt: TGTGCCAGCAGCGGGACTAGCGGGAGAGGCGCCTACAATGAGCAGTTCTTC; d_call: TRBD2; j_call: TRBJ2-1; clone_size: once; v_call: TRBV9
cdr3_aa: CASSVVAGGYGYTF; cdr3_nt: TGTGCCAGCAGCGTAGTCGCAGGGGGCTATGGCTACACCTTC; d_call: TRBD1; j_call: TRBJ1-2; clone_size: few; v_call: TRBV9
cdr3_aa: CASSLGTGGALETQYF; cdr3_nt: TGTGCTAGCAGCTTAGGCACAGGGGGCGCGTTAGAGACCCAGTACTTC; d_call: TRBD1; j_call: TRBJ2-5; clone_size: .; v_call: TRBV7-7
cdr3_aa: CASSQDSSTYYEQYF; cdr3_nt: TGCGCCAGCAGCCAAGATTCTAGCACATACTACGAGCAGTACTTC; d_call: .; j_call: TRBJ2-7; clone_size: .; v_call: TRBV4-1
cdr3_aa: CASSQDKAGSNQPQHF; cdr3_nt: TGCGCCAGCAGCCAAGATAAAGCAGGTAGCAATCAGCCCCAGCATTTT; d_call: .; j_call: TRBJ1-5; clone_size: .; v_call: TRBV4-1
cdr3_aa: CASSPDLSEQFF; cdr3_nt: TGTGCCAGCTCACCAGACTTAAGTGAGCAGTTCTTC; d_call: .; j_call: TRBJ2-1; clone_size: .; v_call: TRBV18
cdr3_aa: CASSDRVPNEKLFF; cdr3_nt: TGTGCCAGCAGTGACCGGGTCCCCAATGAAAAACTGTTTTTT; d_call: .; j_call: TRBJ1-4; clone_size: .; v_call: TRBV6-1
cdr3_aa: CASRVPYSRGRTDTQYF; cdr3_nt: TGCGCCAGCAGAGTACCTTATTCCAGGGGTCGCACAGATACGCAGTATTTT; d_call: .; j_call: TRBJ2-3; clone_size: .; v_call: TRBV5-1
cdr3_aa: CASSVDRGNTIYF; cdr3_nt: TGTGCCAGCAGCGTAGACAGGGGAAACACCATATATTTT; d_call: .; j_call: TRBJ1-3; clone_size: .; v_call: TRBV9
cdr3_aa: CASTFQGGTTGELFF; cdr3_nt: TGTGCCAGCACGTTCCAGGGGGGTACCACCGGGGAGCTGTTTTTT; d_call: .; j_call: TRBJ2-2; clone_size: .; v_call: TRBV6-6
cdr3_aa: CASSLNQQETQYF; cdr3_nt: TGCGCCAGCAGCTTGAATCAACAAGAGACCCAGTACTTC; d_call: .; j_call: TRBJ2-5; clone_size: .; v_call: TRBV5-1
cdr3_aa: CASSAGTSRTYEQYF; cdr3_nt: TGTGCCAGCAGCGCAGGGACTAGCAGAACCTACGAGCAGTACTTC; d_call: TRBD2; j_call: TRBJ2-7; clone_size: .; v_call: TRBV5-4
cdr3_aa: CASSLDRPQGNEKLFF; cdr3_nt: TGTGCCAGCAGTCTCGACAGGCCTCAGGGTAATGAAAAACTGTTTTTT; d_call: .; j_call: TRBJ1-4; clone_size: .; v_call: TRBV28
cdr3_aa: CASSEQGAYQPQHF; cdr3_nt: TGTGCCAGCAGTGAGCAGGGGGCTTATCAGCCCCAGCATTTT; d_call: TRBD1; j_call: TRBJ1-5; clone_size: .; v_call: TRBV2
cdr3_aa: CASHPGLRVYNEQFF; cdr3_nt: TGTGCCAGCCACCCGGGACTCAGGGTCTACAATGAGCAGTTCTTC; d_call: .; j_call: TRBJ2-1; clone_size: .; v_call: TRBV28
cdr3_aa: CASSLITGKAYEQYF; cdr3_nt: TGTGCCAGCAGCCTTATAACAGGGAAAGCCTACGAGCAGTACTTC; d_call: .; j_call: TRBJ2-7; clone_size: .; v_call: TRBV7-6
cdr3_aa: CAWSVIGGWGTDTQYF; cdr3_nt: TGTGCCTGGAGTGTAATCGGGGGATGGGGGACAGATACGCAGTATTTT; d_call: .; j_call: TRBJ2-3; clone_size: .; v_call: TRBV30
cdr3_aa: CASFSGNEGEQFF; cdr3_nt: TGCGCCAGCTTTAGCGGGAACGAAGGTGAGCAGTTCTTC; d_call: TRBD2; j_call: TRBJ2-1; clone_size: .; v_call: TRBV10-2
cdr3_aa: CASSRDRGSYEQYF; cdr3_nt: TGTGCCAGCAGCAGAGACCGGGGATCCTACGAGCAGTACTTC; d_call: .; j_call: TRBJ2-7; clone_size: .; v_call: TRBV21-1
cdr3_aa: CAWSVTGPEDTQYF; cdr3_nt: TGTGCCTGGAGCGTGACAGGGCCTGAGGATACGCAGTATTTT; d_call: TRBD1; j_call: TRBJ2-3; clone_size: .; v_call: TRBV30
cdr3_aa: CASSPRTGNTGELFF; cdr3_nt: TGTGCCAGCAGTCCCCGGACAGGGAACACCGGGGAGCTGTTTTTT; d_call: TRBD1; j_call: TRBJ2-2; clone_size: .; v_call: TRBV28
cdr3_aa: CASSLCSIGDSEKLFF; cdr3_nt: TGTGCCAGCAGTTTATGCAGTATCGGGGATAGTGAAAAACTGTTTTTT; d_call: .; j_call: TRBJ1-4; clone_size: .; v_call: TRBV28
cdr3_aa: CAWSAGVPNYGYTF; cdr3_nt: TGTGCCTGGAGCGCAGGGGTTCCGAACTATGGCTACACCTTC; d_call: .; j_call: TRBJ1-2; clone_size: .; v_call: TRBV30
cdr3_aa: CATHGAAEGPQHF; cdr3_nt: TGTGCCACCCATGGGGCAGCGGAGGGGCCCCAGCATTTT; d_call: .; j_call: TRBJ1-5; clone_size: once; v_call: TRBV10-3
cdr3_aa: CTSSLPPTSEQETQYF; cdr3_nt: TGCACCAGCAGCCTCCCCCCTACTAGCGAACAAGAGACCCAGTACTTC; d_call: .; j_call: TRBJ2-5; clone_size: .; v_call: TRBV1
cdr3_aa: CASSLSGQAPNNEQFF; cdr3_nt: TGTGCCAGCAGTTTGTCTGGACAGGCTCCGAACAATGAGCAGTTCTTC; d_call: TRBD1; j_call: TRBJ2-1; clone_size: .; v_call: TRBV6-5
cdr3_aa: CASSSRTGRKEETQYF; cdr3_nt: TGTGCCAGCAGTTCGAGAACAGGACGGAAAGAAGAGACCCAGTACTTC; d_call: .; j_call: TRBJ2-5; clone_size: once; v_call: TRBV27
cdr3_aa: CASARVARIEEQYF; cdr3_nt: TGTGCCAGCGCCCGAGTGGCGAGGATAGAAGAGCAGTACTTC; d_call: .; j_call: TRBJ2-7; clone_size: .; v_call: TRBV27
cdr3_aa: CASSENRNTGELFF; cdr3_nt: TGCGCCAGCAGTGAGAACAGGAACACCGGGGAGCTGTTTTTT; d_call: .; j_call: TRBJ2-2; clone_size: .; v_call: TRBV10-1
cdr3_aa: CASSPSGGLKDTQYF; cdr3_nt: TGTGCCAGCAGCCCGTCGGGGGGGCTAAAAGATACGCAGTATTTT; d_call: TRBD2; j_call: TRBJ2-3; clone_size: .; v_call: TRBV7-7
cdr3_aa: CASSIAGQGAYEQYF; cdr3_nt: TGTGCCAGTAGTATAGCGGGACAGGGGGCCTACGAGCAGTACTTC; d_call: TRBD1; j_call: TRBJ2-7; clone_size: .; v_call: TRBV19
cdr3_aa: CASSDTSGTDTQYF; cdr3_nt: TGTGCCAGCAGCGACACTAGCGGCACAGATACGCAGTATTTT; d_call: TRBD2; j_call: TRBJ2-3; clone_size: once; v_call: TRBV11-2
cdr3_aa: CASSPRRDNQPQHF; cdr3_nt: TGTGCCAGCTCACCACGGAGGGATAATCAGCCCCAGCATTTT; d_call: .; j_call: TRBJ1-5; clone_size: .; v_call: TRBV18
cdr3_aa: CASSPGQPNTEAFF; cdr3_nt: TGTGCCAGCAGTCCGGGACAGCCGAACACTGAAGCTTTCTTT; d_call: TRBD1; j_call: TRBJ1-1; clone_size: .; v_call: TRBV2
cdr3_aa: CASSLRGQPNYGYTF; cdr3_nt: TGTGCCAGCAGCTTAAGGGGGCAGCCAAACTATGGCTACACCTTC; d_call: TRBD1; j_call: TRBJ1-2; clone_size: .; v_call: TRBV7-9
cdr3_aa: CASSSPGAGEYGYTF; cdr3_nt: TGTGCCAGCAGCTCCCCGGGTGCGGGGGAATATGGCTACACCTTC; d_call: .; j_call: TRBJ1-2; clone_size: .; v_call: TRBV5-4
cdr3_aa: CATSRDSVPSGKTDTQYF; cdr3_nt: TGTGCCACCAGCAGAGATTCCGTTCCTAGCGGGAAAACAGATACGCAGTATTTT; d_call: TRBD2; j_call: TRBJ2-3; clone_size: once; v_call: TRBV15
cdr3_aa: CASSKTGDSNQPQHF; cdr3_nt: TGTGCCAGCAGTAAAACAGGGGATAGCAATCAGCCCCAGCATTTT; d_call: TRBD1; j_call: TRBJ1-5; clone_size: .; v_call: TRBV6-1
cdr3_aa: CASNLGLAEETQYF; cdr3_nt: TGTGCCAGCAACCTTGGACTAGCGGAAGAGACCCAGTACTTC; d_call: TRBD2; j_call: TRBJ2-5; clone_size: .; v_call: TRBV9
cdr3_aa: CASGYLAGGADTQYF; cdr3_nt: TGCGCCAGCGGTTACCTAGCGGGAGGCGCAGATACGCAGTATTTT; d_call: TRBD2; j_call: TRBJ2-3; clone_size: .; v_call: TRBV5-1
cdr3_aa: CAISDRAGANVLTF; cdr3_nt: TGTGCCATCAGTGACAGGGCAGGAGCCAACGTCCTGACTTTC; d_call: .; j_call: TRBJ2-6; clone_size: .; v_call: TRBV10-3
cdr3_aa: CASSPPGAKGYEQYF; cdr3_nt: TGTGCCAGCAGTCCCCCAGGGGCTAAGGGCTACGAGCAGTACTTC; d_call: .; j_call: TRBJ2-7; clone_size: .; v_call: TRBV28
cdr3_aa: CASSSEQGDGYTF; cdr3_nt: TGTGCCAGCAGCTCAGAACAGGGTGATGGCTACACCTTC; d_call: .; j_call: TRBJ1-2; clone_size: .; v_call: TRBV5-4
cdr3_aa: CASSLDGNEQFF; cdr3_nt: TGTGCCAGCAGCTTAGACGGGAATGAGCAGTTCTTC; d_call: .; j_call: TRBJ2-1; clone_size: .; v_call: TRBV11-3
cdr3_aa: CASSGQSYEQYF; cdr3_nt: TGTGCCAGCAGTGGACAGTCCTACGAGCAGTACTTC; d_call: .; j_call: TRBJ2-7; clone_size: few; v_call: TRBV2
cdr3_aa: CASSYIHTGEGVVRQPQHF; cdr3_nt: TGTGCCAGCAGCTATATCCATACAGGCGAGGGGGTCGTTAGGCAGCCCCAGCATTTT; d_call: .; j_call: TRBJ1-5; clone_size: .; v_call: TRBV5-6
cdr3_aa: CAISAGGRNSYEQYF; cdr3_nt: TGTGCCATCAGTGCTGGTGGGAGGAACTCCTACGAGCAGTACTTC; d_call: .; j_call: TRBJ2-7; clone_size: .; v_call: TRBV10-3
cdr3_aa: CASKGGKYTGELFF; cdr3_nt: TGTGCCAGCAAAGGCGGGAAGTACACCGGGGAGCTGTTTTTT; d_call: .; j_call: TRBJ2-2; clone_size: .; v_call: TRBV2
cdr3_aa: CAWQGLEGNTIYF; cdr3_nt: TGTGCCTGGCAGGGACTAGAAGGAAACACCATATATTTT; d_call: .; j_call: TRBJ1-3; clone_size: .; v_call: TRBV30
cdr3_aa: CASLGRGGTQPQHF; cdr3_nt: TGTGCCAGCCTAGGGAGGGGGGGCACTCAGCCCCAGCATTTT; d_call: .; j_call: TRBJ1-5; clone_size: .; v_call: TRBV19
cdr3_aa: CAISESDGSGPEPQHF; cdr3_nt: TGTGCCATCAGTGAGTCTGACGGGTCAGGGCCGGAGCCCCAGCATTTT; d_call: .; j_call: TRBJ1-5; clone_size: many; v_call: TRBV10-3
cdr3_aa: CAWSGGSEQFF; cdr3_nt: TGTGCCTGGAGTGGGGGCTCGGAGCAGTTCTTC; d_call: .; j_call: TRBJ2-1; clone_size: .; v_call: TRBV30